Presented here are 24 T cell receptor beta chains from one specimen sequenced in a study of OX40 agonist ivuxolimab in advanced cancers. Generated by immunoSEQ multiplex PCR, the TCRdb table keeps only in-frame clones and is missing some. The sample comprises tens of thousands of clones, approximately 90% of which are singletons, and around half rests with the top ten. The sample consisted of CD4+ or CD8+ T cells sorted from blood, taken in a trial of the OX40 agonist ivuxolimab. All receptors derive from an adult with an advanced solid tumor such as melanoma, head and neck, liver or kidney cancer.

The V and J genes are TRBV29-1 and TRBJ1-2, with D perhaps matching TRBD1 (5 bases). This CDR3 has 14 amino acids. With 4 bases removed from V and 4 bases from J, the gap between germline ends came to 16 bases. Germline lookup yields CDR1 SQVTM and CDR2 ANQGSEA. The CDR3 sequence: CSVAAGTPAYGYTF. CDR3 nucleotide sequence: TGCAGCGTTGCGGCAGGGACGCCCGCCTATGGCTACACCTTC.

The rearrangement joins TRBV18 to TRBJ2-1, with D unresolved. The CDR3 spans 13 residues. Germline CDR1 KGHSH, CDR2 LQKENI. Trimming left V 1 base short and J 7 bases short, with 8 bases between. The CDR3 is CASSPRQGNEQFF. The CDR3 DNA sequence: TGTGCCAGCTCACCACGGCAAGGGAATGAGCAGTTCTTC.

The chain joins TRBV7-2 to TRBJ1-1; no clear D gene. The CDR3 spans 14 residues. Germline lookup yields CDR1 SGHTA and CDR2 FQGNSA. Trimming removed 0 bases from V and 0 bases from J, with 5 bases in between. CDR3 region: CASSLASVNTEAFF. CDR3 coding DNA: TGTGCCAGCAGCTTAGCGTCAGTGAACACTGAAGCTTTCTTT.

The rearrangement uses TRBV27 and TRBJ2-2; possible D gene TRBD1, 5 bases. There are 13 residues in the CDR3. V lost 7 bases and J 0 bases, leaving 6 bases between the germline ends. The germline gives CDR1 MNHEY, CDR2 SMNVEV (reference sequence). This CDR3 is CASTTANTGELFF. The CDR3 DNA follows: TGTGCCAGCACGACAGCGAACACCGGGGAGCTGTTTTTT.

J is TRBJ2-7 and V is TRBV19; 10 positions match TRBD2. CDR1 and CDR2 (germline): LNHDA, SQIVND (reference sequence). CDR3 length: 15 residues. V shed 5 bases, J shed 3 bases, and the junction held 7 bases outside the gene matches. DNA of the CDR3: TGTGCCAGTAGTTTGACTAGCGGGTCCGTCTACGAGCAGTACTTC. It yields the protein CASSLTSGSVYEQYF.

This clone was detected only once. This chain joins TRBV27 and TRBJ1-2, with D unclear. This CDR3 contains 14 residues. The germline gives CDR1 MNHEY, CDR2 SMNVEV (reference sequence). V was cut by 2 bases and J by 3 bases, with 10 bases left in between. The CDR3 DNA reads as TGTGCCAGCAGTTTAGTAGTTGGCCACTATGGCTACACCTTC. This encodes CASSLVVGHYGYTF.

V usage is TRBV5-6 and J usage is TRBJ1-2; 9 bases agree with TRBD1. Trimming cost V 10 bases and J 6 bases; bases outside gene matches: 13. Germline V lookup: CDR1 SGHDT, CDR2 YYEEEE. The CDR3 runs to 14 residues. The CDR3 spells CARRQDRGINGYTF. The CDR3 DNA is TGTGCCCGAAGACAGGACAGGGGCATCAATGGCTACACCTTC.

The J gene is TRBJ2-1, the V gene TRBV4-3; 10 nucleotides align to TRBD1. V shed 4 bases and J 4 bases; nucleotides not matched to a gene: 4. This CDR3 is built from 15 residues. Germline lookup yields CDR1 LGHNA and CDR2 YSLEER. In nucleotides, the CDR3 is TGCGCCAGCAGCCCCTGGGACAGGGGTTACAATGAGCAGTTCTTC. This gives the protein CASSPWDRGYNEQFF.

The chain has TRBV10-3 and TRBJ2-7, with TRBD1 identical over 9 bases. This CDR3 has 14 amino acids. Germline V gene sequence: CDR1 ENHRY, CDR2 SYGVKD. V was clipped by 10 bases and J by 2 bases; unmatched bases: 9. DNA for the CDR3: TGTGCCAACTCGGACAGGGGAGGAGCCTACGAGCAGTACTTC. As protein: CANSDRGGAYEQYF.

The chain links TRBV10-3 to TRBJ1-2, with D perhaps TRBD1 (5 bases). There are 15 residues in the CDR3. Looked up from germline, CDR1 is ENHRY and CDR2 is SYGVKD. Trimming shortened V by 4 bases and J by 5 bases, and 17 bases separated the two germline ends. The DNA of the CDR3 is TGTGCCATCAGTGTCCCGGGACTCCAGGTATATGGCTACACCTTC. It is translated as CAISVPGLQVYGYTF.

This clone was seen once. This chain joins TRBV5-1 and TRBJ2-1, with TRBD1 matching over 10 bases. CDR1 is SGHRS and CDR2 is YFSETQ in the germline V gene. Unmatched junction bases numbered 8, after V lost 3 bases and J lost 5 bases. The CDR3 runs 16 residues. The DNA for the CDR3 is TGCGCCAGCAGCTCAGCCGGGACAGGGGTGCACAATGAGCAGTTCTTC. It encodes CASSSAGTGVHNEQFF. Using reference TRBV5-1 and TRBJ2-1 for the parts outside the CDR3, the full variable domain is KAGVTQTPRYLIKTRGQQVTLSCSPISGHRSVSWYQQTPGQGLQFLFEYFSETQRNKGNFPGRFSGRQFSNSRSEMNVSTLELGDSALYLCASSSAGTGVHNEQFFGPGTRLTVL.

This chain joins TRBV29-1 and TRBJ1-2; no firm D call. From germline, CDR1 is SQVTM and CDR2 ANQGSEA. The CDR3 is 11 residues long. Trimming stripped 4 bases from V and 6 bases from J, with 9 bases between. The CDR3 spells CSVGGLDGYTF. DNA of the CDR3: TGCAGCGTTGGAGGTCTGGATGGCTACACCTTC.

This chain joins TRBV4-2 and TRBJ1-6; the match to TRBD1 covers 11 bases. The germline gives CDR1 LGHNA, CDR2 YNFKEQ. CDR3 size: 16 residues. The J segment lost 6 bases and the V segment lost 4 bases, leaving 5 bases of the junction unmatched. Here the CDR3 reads CASSRDRGSSNSPLHF. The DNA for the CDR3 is TGTGCCAGCAGCCGGGACAGGGGGAGCTCTAATTCACCCCTCCACTTT.

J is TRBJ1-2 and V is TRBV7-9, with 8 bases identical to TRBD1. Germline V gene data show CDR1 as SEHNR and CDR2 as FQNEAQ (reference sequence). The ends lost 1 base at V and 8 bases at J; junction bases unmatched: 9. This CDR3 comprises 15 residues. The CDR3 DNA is TGTGCCAGCAGCTTAGAAACGGACAGGGCTAAGGGCTACACCTTC. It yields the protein CASSLETDRAKGYTF.

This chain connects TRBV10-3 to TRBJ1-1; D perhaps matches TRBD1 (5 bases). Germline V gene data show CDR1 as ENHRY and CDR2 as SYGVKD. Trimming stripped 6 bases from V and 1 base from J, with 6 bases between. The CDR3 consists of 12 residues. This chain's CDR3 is CAISGANTEAFF. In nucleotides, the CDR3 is TGTGCCATCAGCGGGGCGAACACTGAAGCTTTCTTT.

The CDR3 loop reads CASRDAGEQYF. Written as DNA, the CDR3 is TGTGCCAGCAGGGACGCTGGGGAGCAGTACTTC. The V and J genes are TRBV6-5 and TRBJ2-7, with unresolved D. This CDR3 is built from 11 residues. Germline lookup yields CDR1 MNHEY and CDR2 SVGAGI. V gave up 6 bases and J gave up 7 bases, with 10 bases separating them.

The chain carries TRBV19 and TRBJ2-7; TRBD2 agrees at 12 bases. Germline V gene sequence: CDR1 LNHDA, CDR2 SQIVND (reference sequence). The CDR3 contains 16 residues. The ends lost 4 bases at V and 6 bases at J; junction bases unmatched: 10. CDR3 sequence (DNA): TGTGCCAGTAGTACGCCCTCTAGCGGGGGGGCACGCGAGCAGTACTTC. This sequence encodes CASSTPSSGGAREQYF.

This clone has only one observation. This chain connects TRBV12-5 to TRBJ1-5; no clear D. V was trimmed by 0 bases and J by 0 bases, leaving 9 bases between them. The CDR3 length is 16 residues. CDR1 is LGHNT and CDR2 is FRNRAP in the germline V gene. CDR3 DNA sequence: TGTGCTAGTGGTTTGGTACCGAGCTATAGCAATCAGCCCCAGCATTTT. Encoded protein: CASGLVPSYSNQPQHF.

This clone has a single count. In DNA form, the CDR3 reads TGTGCCAGCAGCCCCCAAGGAGGCCCTCTCTACGAGCAGTACTTC. Its translation is CASSPQGGPLYEQYF. The chain links TRBV5-6 to TRBJ2-7; tentatively, D is TRBD2 (5 bases). V was shortened by 4 bases and J by 3 bases, with 17 bases between the two germline ends. Germline V gene sequence: CDR1 SGHDT, CDR2 YYEEEE. This CDR3 spans 15 amino acids.

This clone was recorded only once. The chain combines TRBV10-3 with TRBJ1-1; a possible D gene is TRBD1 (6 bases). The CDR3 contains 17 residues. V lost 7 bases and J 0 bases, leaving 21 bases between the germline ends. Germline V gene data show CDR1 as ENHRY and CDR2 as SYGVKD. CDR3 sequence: CAITPTGVMNMNTEAFF. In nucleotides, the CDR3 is TGTGCCATCACTCCGACAGGAGTTATGAATATGAACACTGAAGCTTTCTTT.

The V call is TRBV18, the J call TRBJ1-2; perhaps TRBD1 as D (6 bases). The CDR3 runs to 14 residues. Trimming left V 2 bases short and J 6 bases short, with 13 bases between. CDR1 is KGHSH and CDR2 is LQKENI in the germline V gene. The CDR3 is CASSPTGRLDGYTF. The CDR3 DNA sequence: TGTGCCAGCTCACCAACAGGGCGGCTGGATGGCTACACCTTC.

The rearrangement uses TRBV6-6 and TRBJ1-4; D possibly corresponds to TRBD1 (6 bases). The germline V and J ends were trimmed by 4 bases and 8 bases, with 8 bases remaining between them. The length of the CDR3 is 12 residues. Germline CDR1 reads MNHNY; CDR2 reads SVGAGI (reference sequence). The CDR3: CASSSGDEKLFF. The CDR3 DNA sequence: TGTGCCAGCAGTTCAGGGGACGAAAAACTGTTTTTT.

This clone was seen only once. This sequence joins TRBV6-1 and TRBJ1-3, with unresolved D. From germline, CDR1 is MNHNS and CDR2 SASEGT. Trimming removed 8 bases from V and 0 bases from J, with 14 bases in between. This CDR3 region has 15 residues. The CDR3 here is CASSPAGLSGNTIYF. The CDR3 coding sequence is TGTGCCAGCTCCCCGGCCGGGCTCTCTGGAAACACCATATATTTT.

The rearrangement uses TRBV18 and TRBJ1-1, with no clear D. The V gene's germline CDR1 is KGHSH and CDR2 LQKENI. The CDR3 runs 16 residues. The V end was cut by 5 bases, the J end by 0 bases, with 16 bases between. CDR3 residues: CASSFTAPRMNTEAFF. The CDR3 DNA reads TGTGCCAGCTCATTTACAGCGCCTCGCATGAACACTGAAGCTTTCTTT.